These 31 T cell receptor beta chains share one sample of origin, sequenced in a study of T cells in Graves' hyperthyroidism and ophthalmopathy. Amplification of TCR beta CDR3 regions was performed using RNA transcripts as template. First-round RT-PCR with HTBI primers amplified the TCR CDR3 region. Using its own MiXCR run on the multiplex PCR reads, TCRdb lists one record per CDR3 protein. The data contain roughly 500,000 distinct CDR3 sequences, roughly 45% of them seen just once; the ten biggest clones take up about two fifths. Sequenced material: peripheral blood or thyroid tissue (not recorded which). The receptors come from an adult woman with Graves' disease, either hyperthyroidism or ophthalmopathy (not recorded which).

This chain links TRBV28 with TRBJ1-2; TRBD1 is a possible D gene (6 bases). CDR1 is MDHEN and CDR2 is SYDVKM in the germline V gene. Trimming left V 5 bases short and J 4 bases short, with 11 bases between. This CDR3 comprises 13 residues. CDR3 amino acids: CASSPTDSYGYTF. CDR3 nucleotides: TGTGCCAGCAGTCCCACGGACAGCTATGGCTACACCTTC.

The J gene is TRBJ2-3, the V gene TRBV7-2; D not certain. V lost 11 bases and J 0 bases, leaving 12 bases between the germline ends. CDR3 length: 13 residues. The germline V gene has CDR1 SGHTA and CDR2 FQGNSA. The CDR3 DNA is TGTGCCGGCAACTTAGGAAGCACAGATACGCAGTATTTT. Its protein product is CAGNLGSTDTQYF.

The V and J genes are TRBV7-9 and TRBJ2-7; TRBD1 aligns across 11 bases. The CDR3 loop spans 14 amino acids. With V trimmed by 5 bases and J by 6 bases, 6 bases remained unmatched. Germline loops: CDR1 SEHNR, CDR2 FQNEAQ (reference sequence). The CDR3 reads CASSLTGTGGEQYF. CDR3 coding DNA: TGTGCCAGCAGCCTAACCGGGACAGGGGGCGAGCAGTACTTC. The complete variable domain, with remaining parts taken from reference TRBV7-9 and TRBJ2-7, reads DTGVSQNPRHKITKRGQNVTFRCDPISEHNRLYWYRQTLGQGPEFLTYFQNEAQLEKSRLLSDRFSAERPKGSFSTLEIQRTEQGDSAMYLCASSLTGTGGEQYFGPGTRLTVT.

V and J are TRBV29-1 and TRBJ2-5; D gene unclear. CDR1 and CDR2 (germline): SQVTM, ANQGSEA. V was trimmed by 6 bases and J by 7 bases, leaving 21 bases between them. The CDR3 length is 14 residues. CDR3: CSVPTPTGTGTQYF. The CDR3 DNA reads TGCAGCGTCCCAACTCCGACTGGCACGGGGACCCAGTACTTC.

On this clonotype: Mismatch with germline at one junction end may stem from a read error. The chain employs TRBV5-5 and TRBJ1-3; 9 nucleotides match TRBD1. Looked up from germline, CDR1 is SGHKS and CDR2 is YYEKEE (reference sequence). This CDR3 is built from 16 residues. CDR3 DNA sequence: TGTGCCGGCAGCTTTGGGACAGGGTATGATGGAAACACCATATATTTT. Protein product: CAGSFGTGYDGNTIYF.

The CDR3 is CASNDGYTF. The CDR3, as DNA: TGTGCCAGTAATGATGGCTACACCTTC. The chain carries TRBV19 and TRBJ1-2; the D is unclear. Between the trimmed V and J ends, which lost 7 bases and 6 bases, there was a span of 3 bases. CDR1 and CDR2 (germline): LNHDA, SQIVND (reference sequence). The CDR3 spans 9 residues. Drawing the rest from reference TRBV19 and TRBJ1-2, the complete variable domain is DGGITQSPKYLFRKEGQNVTLSCEQNLNHDAMYWYRQDPGQGLRLIYYSQIVNDFQKGDIAEGYSVSREKKESFPLTVTSAQKNPTAFYLCASNDGYTFGSGTRLTVV.

The chain is built from TRBV2 and TRBJ2-2; D remains unclear. Germline loops: CDR1 SNHLY, CDR2 FYNNEI. V lost 2 bases to trimming and J lost 7 bases, with 14 bases between them. The CDR3 loop spans 15 amino acids. This CDR3 reads CASSESDVDGGELFF. In DNA form, the CDR3 reads TGTGCCAGCAGTGAATCGGACGTCGATGGCGGGGAGCTGTTTTTT. Based on the CDR3 plus reference TRBV2 and TRBJ2-2, the full variable domain is EPEVTQTPSHQVTQMGQEVILRCVPISNHLYFYWYRQILGQKVEFLVSFYNNEISEKSEIFDDQFSVERPDGSNFTLKIRSTKLEDSAMYFCASSESDVDGGELFFGEGSRLTVL.

This clonotype was counted only a few times. The V gene is TRBV7-6, the J gene TRBJ2-7, with D possibly TRBD1 on 6 matching bases. Trimming took 4 bases from V and 0 from J, leaving 13 bases between them. The CDR3 loop spans 15 amino acids. The V gene's germline CDR1 is SGHVS and CDR2 FNYEAQ. CDR3 loop: CASSSNLRGSYEQYF. The CDR3, as DNA: TGTGCCAGCAGCTCGAACCTCAGGGGCTCCTACGAGCAGTACTTC.

This clonotype was observed many times. The V and J genes are TRBV7-2 and TRBJ1-2, with D perhaps TRBD1 (5 bases). CDR1 is SGHTA, CDR2 FQGNSA, per germline. Trimming removed 7 bases at V and 0 bases at J, with 21 bases between. The CDR3 totals 17 residues. CDR3 amino acids: CASNYGRADLTNYGYTF. Here the CDR3 DNA reads TGTGCCAGCAATTATGGCAGGGCCGACCTAACTAACTATGGCTACACCTTC.

This clonotype came up many times. This rearrangement joins TRBV20-1 to TRBJ1-5; D is possibly TRBD1 (6 bases). The germline V gene encodes CDR1 DFQATT and CDR2 SNEGSKA (reference sequence). This CDR3 has 15 residues. V was pared by 0 bases and J by 7 bases, with 16 bases between. DNA for the CDR3: TGCAGTGCTAGAGATCATCAGGGGATGGGACAGCCCCAGCATTTT. Its translation: CSARDHQGMGQPQHF.

A few counts support this clonotype. V and J are TRBV19 and TRBJ1-1; D is perhaps TRBD1 (5 bases). Trimming took off 7 bases at V and 10 bases at J, with 13 bases between the two ends. From germline, CDR1 is LNHDA and CDR2 SQIVND (reference sequence). The CDR3 is 11 amino acids. The CDR3 sequence: CASTFGDGAFF. The DNA for the CDR3 is TGTGCCAGTACATTCGGGGACGGAGCTTTCTTT.

This clonotype came up a few times. The chain carries TRBV6-2 or TRBV6-3 and TRBJ1-5, with unresolved D. The CDR3 length is 14 residues. CDR1 and CDR2 (germline): MNHEY, SVGEGT. Trimming removed 7 bases from V and 7 bases from J, with 17 bases in between. The CDR3 reads CASNPLVVEQPQHF. CDR3 nucleotide sequence: TGTGCCAGCAACCCGCTGGTGGTAGAACAGCCCCAGCATTTT.

This chain links TRBV9 with TRBJ2-6; 7 bases map to TRBD1. There are 17 residues in the CDR3. V shed 0 bases and J 2 bases; nucleotides not matched to a gene: 5. CDR1 and CDR2 from the germline V gene are SGDLS and YYNGEE. The DNA of the CDR3 is TGTGCCAGCAGCGTAGCTACAGGGGCAGCTGGGGCCAACGTCCTGACTTTC. Amino acids: CASSVATGAAGANVLTF.

In its sample, this clonotype was seen many times. The chain uses TRBV29-1 and TRBJ1-2, with D perhaps TRBD1 (5 bases). Looked up from germline, CDR1 is SQVTM and CDR2 is ANQGSEA. The V end was cut by 4 bases, the J end by 5 bases, with 17 bases between. This CDR3 is 14 amino acids long. The CDR3: CSVVSMGEGYGYTF. For the CDR3, the DNA is TGCAGCGTTGTTTCTATGGGGGAGGGATATGGCTACACCTTC.

This rearrangement joins TRBV10-3 to TRBJ2-5; D call uncertain. The germline gives CDR1 ENHRY, CDR2 SYGVKD. V lost 6 bases to trimming and J lost 2 bases, with 10 bases between them. This CDR3 has 13 amino acids. CDR3 in DNA: TGTGCCATCAGCTCAGATGTTCAAGAGACCCAGTACTTC. Protein product: CAISSDVQETQYF.

This clonotype was observed a few times. This chain links TRBV9 with TRBJ1-5, with TRBD1 matching over 9 bases. Germline V lookup: CDR1 SGDLS, CDR2 YYNGEE. CDR3 length: 16 residues. With V trimmed by 5 bases and J by 5 bases, 11 bases remained unmatched. The chain's CDR3 is CASSTVQGAGHQPQHF. The CDR3 DNA follows: TGTGCCAGCAGTACAGTACAGGGGGCGGGCCATCAGCCCCAGCATTTT.

The rearrangement links TRBV29-1 to TRBJ2-7; 8 nucleotides line up with TRBD1. Trimming at V came to 3 bases and at J to 3 bases, leaving 4 bases not matched to a gene. Germline V gene sequence: CDR1 SQVTM, CDR2 ANQGSEA. The CDR3 covers 13 residues. CDR3 sequence: CSVDGDRNYEQYF. Here the CDR3 DNA reads TGCAGCGTTGATGGGGACAGGAACTACGAGCAGTACTTC.

As to this clonotype: The CDR3 carries no conserved terminal phenylalanine or tryptophan, so it likely arises from a read error. The DNA is left out, because the CDR3 cannot be placed on it with certainty; the CDR3 is given as TCRdb lists it. V gene TRBV2 combines with J gene TRBJ2-6. The germline CDR1 and CDR2 sequences are SNHLY and FYNNEI. The CDR3 totals 8 residues, both ends included. The CDR3 loop reads CASITGTS.

The CDR3 DNA reads as TGTGCCAGCAGCCTGCTGATGGGACAGGATAACTATGGCTACACCTTC. Protein: CASSLLMGQDNYGYTF. The chain is built from TRBV5-4 and TRBJ1-2, with 8 bases lining up with TRBD1. With 4 bases clipped from V and 1 base from J, the junction kept 9 bases outside the gene matches. This CDR3 has 16 amino acids. The V gene's germline CDR1 is SGHNT and CDR2 YYREEE (reference sequence). Supplemented by reference TRBV5-4 and TRBJ1-2, the full variable domain reads ETGVTQSPTHLIKTRGQQVTLRCSSQSGHNTVSWYQQALGQGPQFIFQYYREEENGRGNFPPRFSGLQFPNYSSELNVNALELDDSALYLCASSLLMGQDNYGYTFGSGTRLTVV.

The chain employs TRBV20-1 and TRBJ1-2, with 8 bases identical to TRBD1. This CDR3 is built from 13 residues. The V gene's germline CDR1 is DFQATT and CDR2 SNEGSKA (reference sequence). Trimming took 6 bases from V and 7 from J; bases not matched to a gene: 10. The CDR3 reads CSAATGDKVGYTF. CDR3 nucleotides: TGCAGTGCCGCGACAGGGGACAAGGTTGGCTACACCTTC.

The V call is TRBV2, the J call TRBJ2-2; TRBD1 matches at 9 bases. The CDR3 spans 14 residues. V shed 6 bases, J shed 7 bases, and the junction held 6 bases outside the gene matches. Per the germline V gene, CDR1 is SNHLY and CDR2 is FYNNEI. This CDR3 reads CASRWTGVNGELFF. CDR3 DNA: TGTGCCAGCAGGTGGACAGGGGTTAACGGGGAGCTGTTTTTT.

This clonotype was recorded a few times. The junction and the germline gene differ at one end; a read error may be behind it. The V call is TRBV5-1, the J call TRBJ2-2; D might be TRBD2 (5 bases). Germline CDR1 is SGHRS and CDR2 is YFSETQ. This CDR3 is built from 12 residues. CDR3 sequence reads: CASSLRGGELFF. Written as DNA, the CDR3 is TGTGCCAGCAGCTTAAGAGGGGGGGAGCTGTTTTTT.

This clonotype has a count of ten or more. The chain combines TRBV29-1 with TRBJ1-2, with D unresolved. The length of the CDR3 is 9 residues. Germline CDR1 reads SQVTM; CDR2 reads ANQGSEA. The CDR3 bases are TGCAGTTTGGACGGTGGCTACACCTTC. Protein sequence: CSLDGGYTF.

This clonotype turned up a few times. The J gene is TRBJ2-2, the V gene TRBV2; 7 nucleotides agree with TRBD2. The V gene's germline CDR1 is SNHLY and CDR2 FYNNEI. J lost 8 bases, V lost 3 bases, and 9 bases had no gene match. The CDR3 sequence is 15 residues long. The CDR3 sequence is CASSEGSGYDGELFF. In nucleotides, the CDR3 is TGTGCCAGCAGTGAGGGTAGCGGGTATGATGGGGAGCTGTTTTTT.

The sample holds many counts of this clonotype. V is TRBV7-9 and J is TRBJ2-7; 7 bases map to TRBD2. The trim removed 6 bases at V and 2 bases at J, leaving 4 bases unmatched. This CDR3 spans 13 amino acids. CDR1 SEHNR and CDR2 FQNEAQ come from the germline V gene (reference sequence). CDR3 in DNA: TGTGCCAGCAGACCCGGGACTACCTACGAGCAGTACTTC. It codes for CASRPGTTYEQYF.

Remarks on this clonotype: One junction end does not reproduce the germline sequence, and a read error may be involved. The rearrangement links TRBV7-2 to TRBJ1-4; D ambiguous. The germline V gene has CDR1 SGHTA and CDR2 FQGNSA. The CDR3 length is 13 residues. The CDR3 reads CAWFNDLNGKLFF. CDR3 DNA: TGTGCCTGGTTTAATGATCTGAATGGAAAACTGTTTTTT.

The chain links TRBV25-1 to TRBJ2-6, with TRBD2 identical over 8 bases. The germline V gene has CDR1 MGHDK and CDR2 SYGVNS. The V segment lost 7 bases and the J segment 2 bases; nucleotides outside the gene matches: 4. The CDR3 covers 15 residues. CDR3 loop: CASTGGSTGANVLTF. In nucleotides, the CDR3 is TGTGCCAGCACGGGGGGGTCTACTGGGGCCAACGTCCTGACTTTC.

This clonotype was found many times. The J gene is TRBJ1-3, the V gene TRBV20-1; D remains unclear. The CDR3 runs 13 residues. Germline loops: CDR1 DFQATT, CDR2 SNEGSKA (reference sequence). Between the trimmed V and J ends, which lost 6 bases and 1 base, there was a span of 10 bases. CDR3 in amino acids: CSAVGGSGNTIYF. The DNA for the CDR3 is TGCAGTGCCGTTGGAGGGTCTGGAAACACCATATATTTT.

In this sample, this clonotype turned up once. V and J are TRBV5-1 and TRBJ2-3; 7 bases map to TRBD2. The V gene end was trimmed by 4 bases and the J gene end by 6 bases; junction bases not matched to a gene: 8. This CDR3 is built from 14 residues. Germline CDR1 SGHRS, CDR2 YFSETQ. CDR3 sequence (DNA): TGCGCCAGCAGCCCGGAGGCGGGAGCTGATACGCAGTATTTT. Protein product: CASSPEAGADTQYF.

This clonotype was detected only once. A read error may be the cause here, since a much bigger clone is one base away. The gene calls are TRBV29-1 and TRBJ2-7; TRBD1 matches at 9 bases. The CDR3 consists of 13 residues. V dropped 6 bases and J dropped 1; count of bases not matched to a gene: 4. Germline-derived CDR1 and CDR2 are SQVTM and ANQGSEA. CDR3 sequence: CSVGQGRSYEQYF. The DNA for the CDR3 is TGCAGCGTAGGACAGGGGAGATCCTACGAGCAGTACTTC.

This clonotype has a count of ten or more. The rearrangement joins TRBV9 to TRBJ1-1; D not certain. The CDR3 contains 14 residues. V gave up 2 bases and J gave up 2 bases, with 10 bases separating them. CDR1 and CDR2 (germline): SGDLS, YYNGEE. The CDR3 sequence is CASSVVSVNTEAFF. The CDR3 DNA sequence: TGTGCCAGCAGCGTTGTCAGCGTAAACACTGAAGCTTTCTTT.